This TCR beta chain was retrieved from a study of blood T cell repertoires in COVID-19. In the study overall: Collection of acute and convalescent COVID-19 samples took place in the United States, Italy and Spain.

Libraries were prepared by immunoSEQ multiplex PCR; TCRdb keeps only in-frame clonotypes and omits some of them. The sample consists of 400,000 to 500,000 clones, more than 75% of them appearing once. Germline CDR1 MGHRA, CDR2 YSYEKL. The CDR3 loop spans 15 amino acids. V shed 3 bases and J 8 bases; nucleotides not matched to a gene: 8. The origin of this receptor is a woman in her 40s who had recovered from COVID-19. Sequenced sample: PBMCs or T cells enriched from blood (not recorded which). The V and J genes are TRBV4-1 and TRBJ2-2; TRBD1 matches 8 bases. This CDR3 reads CASSQRDRLMGELFF. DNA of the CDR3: TGCGCCAGCAGCCAGAGGGACAGGTTAATGGGGGAGCTGTTTTTT.